One sample yielded the 6 T cell receptor beta chains listed below, sequenced in a study of cytomegalovirus exposure and HLA in healthy donors. The repertoire was sequenced with immunoSEQ multiplex PCR; TCRdb's copy has only in-frame clones and lacks some. The table has 35,000 to 55,000 clones, approximately 93% seen once. The specimen was PBMCs. The origin of the receptors is a woman younger than 35 in good health and CMV-seronegative.

The chain links TRBV9 to TRBJ1-2; 9 bases fit TRBD1. The V segment lost 2 bases and the J segment 8 bases; nucleotides outside the gene matches: 4. CDR3 length equals 13 residues. CDR1 is SGDLS, CDR2 YYNGEE, per germline. This CDR3 is CASSVGTGSGYTF. CDR3 DNA: TGTGCCAGCAGCGTCGGGACAGGGAGCGGCTACACCTTC.

This chain connects TRBV7-2 to TRBJ1-4, with 9 bases that match TRBD1. This CDR3 has 13 amino acids. Looked up from germline, CDR1 is SGHTA and CDR2 is FQGNSA. Trimming took 8 bases from V and 5 from J; bases not matched to a gene: 3. The CDR3 sequence is CASGDRGNEKLFF. The CDR3 DNA sequence: TGTGCCAGCGGAGACAGGGGGAATGAAAAACTGTTTTTT.

Remarks on this clone: At one boundary the junction diverges from the germline segment, which might be a read error. The chain recombines TRBV11-2 with TRBJ2-1, with a tentative D call TRBD1 (7 bases). There are 18 residues in the CDR3. Germline-derived CDR1 and CDR2 are SGHAT and FQNNGV. The CDR3 bases are TGTGCCGGCAGCTTGTGGGGGGACAGATCGGGAAATTACAATGAGCAGTTCTTC. It translates to CAGSLWGDRSGNYNEQFF.

The CDR3 DNA follows: TGCAGCGTTGCAGGGTTGAGCACTGAAGCTTTCTTT. As protein: CSVAGLSTEAFF. The V and J genes are TRBV29-1 and TRBJ1-1; maybe TRBD1 (5 bases). Germline loops: CDR1 SQVTM, CDR2 ANQGSEA. The CDR3 has 12 residues. V was clipped by 4 bases and J by 4 bases, with 10 bases between them.

Concerning this clone itself: In this CDR3 the conserved last residue, phenylalanine or tryptophan, is missing, so a read error is likely. The chain's CDR3 is CASSVDRGNYGYTL. DNA for the CDR3: TGTGCCAGCAGCGTCGACAGGGGGAACTATGGCTACACCCTC. The gene calls are TRBV9 and TRBJ1-2, with 9 bases that match TRBD1. This CDR3 comprises 14 residues. CDR1 is SGDLS and CDR2 is YYNGEE in the germline V gene. V trimming: 2 bases; J trimming: 2 bases; junction bases outside the gene matches: 1.

The chain has TRBV28 and TRBJ2-7, with 7 positions matching TRBD1. CDR1 MDHEN and CDR2 SYDVKM come from the germline V gene. The CDR3 consists of 14 residues. V trimming: 6 bases; J trimming: 6 bases; junction bases outside the gene matches: 11. CDR3 sequence reads: CASRSQGAGGEQYF. In nucleotides, the CDR3 is TGTGCCAGCAGATCCCAGGGTGCAGGGGGCGAGCAGTACTTC.